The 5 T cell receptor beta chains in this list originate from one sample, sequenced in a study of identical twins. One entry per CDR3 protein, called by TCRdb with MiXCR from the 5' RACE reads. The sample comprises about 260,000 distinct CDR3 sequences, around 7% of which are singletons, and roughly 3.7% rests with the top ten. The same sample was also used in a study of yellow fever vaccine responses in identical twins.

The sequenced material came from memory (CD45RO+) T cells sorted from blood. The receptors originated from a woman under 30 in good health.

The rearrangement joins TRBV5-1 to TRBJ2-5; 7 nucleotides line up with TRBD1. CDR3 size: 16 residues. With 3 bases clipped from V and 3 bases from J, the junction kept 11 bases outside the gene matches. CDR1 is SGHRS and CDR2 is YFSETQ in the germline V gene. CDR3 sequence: CASSWGSGQNEETQYF. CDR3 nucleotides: TGCGCCAGCAGCTGGGGGTCGGGACAGAATGAAGAGACCCAGTACTTC.

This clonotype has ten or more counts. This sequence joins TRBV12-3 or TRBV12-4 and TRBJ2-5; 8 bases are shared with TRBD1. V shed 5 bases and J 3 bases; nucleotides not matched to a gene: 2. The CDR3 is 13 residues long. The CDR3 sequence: CASSVTGEETQYF. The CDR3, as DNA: TGTGCCAGCAGTGTGACAGGGGAAGAGACCCAGTACTTC.

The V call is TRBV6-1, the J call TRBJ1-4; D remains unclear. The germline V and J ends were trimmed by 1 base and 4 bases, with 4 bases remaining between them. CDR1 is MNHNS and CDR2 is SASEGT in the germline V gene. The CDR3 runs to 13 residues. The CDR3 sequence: CASSEGYNEKLFF. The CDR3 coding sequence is TGTGCCAGCAGTGAAGGATATAATGAAAAACTGTTTTTT.

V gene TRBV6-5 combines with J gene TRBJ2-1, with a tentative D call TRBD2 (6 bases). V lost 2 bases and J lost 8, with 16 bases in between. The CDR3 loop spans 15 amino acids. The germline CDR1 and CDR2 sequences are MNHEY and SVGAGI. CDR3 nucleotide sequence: TGTGCCAGCAGTTACCGTCCGGGAGTCGGCGATGAGCAGTTCTTC. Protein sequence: CASSYRPGVGDEQFF.

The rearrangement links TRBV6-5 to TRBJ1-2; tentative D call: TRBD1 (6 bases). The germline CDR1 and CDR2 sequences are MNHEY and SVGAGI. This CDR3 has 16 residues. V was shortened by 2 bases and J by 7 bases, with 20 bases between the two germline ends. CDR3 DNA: TGTGCCAGCAGTTACAGCGTGGGGGCGCGGGAGGGTGGCTACACCTTC. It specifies CASSYSVGAREGGYTF.